A single sample gave rise to the 8 T cell receptor beta chains below, sequenced in a study of glioma-infiltrating T cells after dendritic cell vaccination (dated by TCRdb to about 2016). Libraries came from the immunoSEQ multiplex PCR assay. The table was pulled from immuneACCESS by TCRdb, which kept in-frame rearrangements only. Such tables lose some clones; where checked, under half of the loss comes from unresolved V genes, and the rest has no known cause. In all, the sample holds roughly 100,000 clones, and more than 80% of those were seen once. The top ten clonotypes cover about an eighth of the sample. The sample consisted of blood, taken before dendritic cell vaccination. The receptors come from a human donor with glioblastoma.

This clone was detected once. V gene TRBV19 combines with J gene TRBJ1-1; a weak D match, TRBD1 (6 bases). V lost 6 bases and J 0 bases, leaving 11 bases between the germline ends. The CDR3 consists of 14 residues. CDR1 and CDR2 from the germline V gene are LNHDA and SQIVND (reference sequence). The CDR3 here is CASRPRDMNTEAFF. The CDR3 coding sequence is TGTGCCAGTAGACCACGGGACATGAACACTGAAGCTTTCTTT.

The V and J genes are TRBV6-1 and TRBJ1-1; possibly TRBD1 for D (5 bases). V lost 3 bases, J lost 13 bases, and 18 bases lay in between. Germline assignment: CDR1 MNHNS and CDR2 SASEGT. This CDR3 contains 13 residues. CDR3 bases: TGTGCCAGCAGTGATGGGGAGGGGTTGCGGGGTTTCTTT. This translates into CASSDGEGLRGFF.

V usage is TRBV5-6 and J usage is TRBJ1-2, with 10 positions matching TRBD1. CDR3 size: 17 residues. In germline, CDR1 is SGHDT, CDR2 YYEEEE. The V and J ends lost 1 base and 3 bases, in that order; junction bases with no gene match: 9. The CDR3 sequence: CASSLLGTGVGDYGYTF. CDR3 DNA sequence: TGTGCCAGCAGCTTGTTGGGGACAGGGGTCGGGGACTATGGCTACACCTTC.

This chain uses TRBV11-2 with TRBJ1-6, with D tentatively TRBD1 (5 bases). The CDR3 extends over 16 amino acids. The germline V gene has CDR1 SGHAT and CDR2 FQNNGV. V was clipped by 6 bases and J by 5 bases, with 17 bases between them. CDR3 residues: CASRTWGGRNNSPLHF. In DNA, the CDR3 is TGTGCCAGCAGGACGTGGGGGGGACGTAATAATTCACCCCTCCACTTT. The full variable domain, in which reference TRBV11-2 and TRBJ1-6 provide the parts outside the CDR3, is EAGVAQSPRYKIIEKRQSVAFWCNPISGHATLYWYQQILGQGPKLLIQFQNNGVVDDSQLPKDRFSAERLKGVDSTLKIQPAKLEDSAVYLCASRTWGGRNNSPLHFGNGTRLTVT.

This chain uses TRBV6-5 with TRBJ1-2, with D possibly matching TRBD1 (5 bases). Germline CDR1 reads MNHEY; CDR2 reads SVGAGI. This CDR3 has 15 amino acids. V was pared by 7 bases and J by 4 bases, with 19 bases between. The CDR3, as DNA: TGTGCCAGCACCCCAACACAGGAAACCATCTATGGCTACACCTTC. Protein product: CASTPTQETIYGYTF.

The chain is built from TRBV27 and TRBJ2-4; no clear D gene. The germline V and J ends were trimmed by 10 bases and 3 bases, with 13 bases remaining between them. Germline CDR1 reads MNHEY; CDR2 reads SMNVEV (reference sequence). The CDR3 extends over 13 amino acids. The CDR3 DNA reads as TGTGCCACCCAAACTCTTGGCAAAAACATTCAGTACTTC. The encoded protein is CATQTLGKNIQYF.

The chain carries TRBV7-2 and TRBJ1-5, with D unclear. The V end was cut by 3 bases, the J end by 7 bases, with 7 bases between. The CDR3 spans 12 residues. Germline CDR1 and CDR2: SGHTA and FQGNSA. CDR3 DNA: TGTGCCAGCAGCTTTCATCCCCAGCCCCAGCATTTT. Encoded protein: CASSFHPQPQHF.

The V call is TRBV10-1, the J call TRBJ1-4, with no clear D. Germline CDR1 and CDR2: WNHNN and SYGVQD (reference sequence). This CDR3 comprises 15 residues. V shed 4 bases and J shed 6 bases, with 15 bases lying between them. CDR3 sequence reads: CASSAKRYPDEKLFF. In DNA form, the CDR3 reads TGCGCCAGCAGTGCGAAGCGCTACCCCGATGAAAAACTGTTTTTT.